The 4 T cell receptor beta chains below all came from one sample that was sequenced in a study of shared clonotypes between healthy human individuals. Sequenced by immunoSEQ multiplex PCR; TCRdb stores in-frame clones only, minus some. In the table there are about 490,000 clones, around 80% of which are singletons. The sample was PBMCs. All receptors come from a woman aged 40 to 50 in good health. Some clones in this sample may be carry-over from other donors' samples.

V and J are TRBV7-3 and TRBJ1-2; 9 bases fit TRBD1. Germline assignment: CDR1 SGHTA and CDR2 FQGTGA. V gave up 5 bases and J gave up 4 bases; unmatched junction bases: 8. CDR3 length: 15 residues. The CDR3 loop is CASSITGGTGYGYTF. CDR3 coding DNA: TGTGCCAGCAGCATCACAGGGGGCACTGGCTATGGCTACACCTTC.

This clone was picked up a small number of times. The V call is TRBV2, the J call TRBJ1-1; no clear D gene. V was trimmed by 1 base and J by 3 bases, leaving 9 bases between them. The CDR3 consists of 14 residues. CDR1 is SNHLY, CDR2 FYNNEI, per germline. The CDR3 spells CASSEVSWDTEAFF. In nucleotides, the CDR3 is TGTGCCAGCAGTGAAGTAAGCTGGGACACTGAAGCTTTCTTT. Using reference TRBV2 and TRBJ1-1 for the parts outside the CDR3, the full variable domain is EPEVTQTPSHQVTQMGQEVILRCVPISNHLYFYWYRQILGQKVEFLVSFYNNEISEKSEIFDDQFSVERPDGSNFTLKIRSTKLEDSAMYFCASSEVSWDTEAFFGQGTRLTVV.

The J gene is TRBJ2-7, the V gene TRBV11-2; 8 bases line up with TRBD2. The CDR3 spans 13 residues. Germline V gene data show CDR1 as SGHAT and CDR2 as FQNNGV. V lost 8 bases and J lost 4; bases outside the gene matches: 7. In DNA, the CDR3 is TGTGCCAGCGGGACCGGGAGGGCATACGAGCAGTACTTC. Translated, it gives CASGTGRAYEQYF.

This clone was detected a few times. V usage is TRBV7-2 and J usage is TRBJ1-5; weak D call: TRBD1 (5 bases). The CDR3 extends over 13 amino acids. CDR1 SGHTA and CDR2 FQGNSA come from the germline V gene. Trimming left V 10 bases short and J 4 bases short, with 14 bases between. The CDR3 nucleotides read TGTGCCACCGGGGCGTCCCCAAATCAGCCCCAGCATTTT. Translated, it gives CATGASPNQPQHF.